A single T cell receptor (beta chain) is shown here with its context. Its antigen is unidentified. Latent tuberculosis screening used tuberculin skin test and IGRA at entry. The data are from a study of T cells in tuberculosis. The trim removed 2 bases at V and 6 bases at J, leaving 9 bases unmatched. The length of the CDR3 is 15 residues. Germline V gives CDR1 SGHAT, CDR2 FQNNGV. Sequenced by immunoSEQ multiplex PCR; TCRdb stores in-frame clones only, minus some. The table shows roughly 34,000 clones, with about 97% occurring only once. The study's findings and limits: Active tuberculosis alpha repertoires lay closer to GMM-specific TCRs than controls'. A GMM-specific repertoire classifier reached just under 90% accuracy, AUROC 0.90. Samples were chosen by availability of cryopreserved specimens.

The V gene is TRBV11-2, the J gene TRBJ2-7, with 8 bases matching TRBD1. Sequencing was carried out using PBMCs. This TCR derives from a donor aged 10 to 29 with latent tuberculosis or without tuberculosis infection. The CDR3 loop is CASSLSIQGEAEQYF. The CDR3 nucleotides read TGTGCCAGCAGCTTAAGTATACAGGGGGAGGCCGAGCAGTACTTC.